Sequencing of this T cell receptor (beta chain) was carried out in a study of blood T cell repertoires in COVID-19. Original processing notes: How many nucleated cells were present was estimated from reference gene primer amplification. Sequencing used immunoSEQ multiplex PCR; TCRdb keeps in-frame clones, though not all of them. Clone size and V and J calls were adopted from that table, with D and trimming inferred from the DNA. The repertoire includes around 200,000 clones, roughly 80% of them detected once, and approximately 13% sits in the top ten. This CDR3 is built from 15 residues. Germline CDR1 SNHLY, CDR2 FYNNEI. With V trimmed by 2 bases and J by 4 bases, 6 bases remained unmatched.

Material: peripheral blood. The V call is TRBV2, the J call TRBJ2-5, with 8 bases fitting TRBD1. The receptor comes from a man in his fifties who had recovered from COVID-19. The CDR3 loop is CASSEWAGGGETQYF. CDR3 bases: TGTGCCAGCAGTGAATGGGCAGGGGGCGGAGAGACCCAGTACTTC.